Below, 5 T cell receptor beta chains from the same sample are listed, as sequenced in a study of CD8+ T cells in alopecia areata. Obtained from alopecia areata patients were lesional scalp punch biopsies along with peripheral blood. Extraction and reverse transcription of RNA yielded cDNA as the sequencing template. The assay was immunoSEQ multiplex PCR, and TCRdb's table has in-frame clones only and misses some. The table lists 5,800 or so clones, under 80% of them singletons. Specimen: skin, collected at week 0. All receptors derive from a human donor with alopecia areata.

In nucleotides, the CDR3 is TGCGCCAGCAGCTTGTTAAGCCGCAGAGGGAGATACGAGCAGTACTTC. Translating it yields CASSLLSRRGRYEQYF. The J gene is TRBJ2-7, the V gene TRBV5-1; a weak D match, TRBD2 (5 bases). This CDR3 contains 16 residues. Germline CDR1 and CDR2: SGHRS and YFSETQ. V was pared by 1 base and J by 4 bases, with 18 bases between.

This chain uses TRBV7-9 with TRBJ2-7, with D possibly called TRBD1 or TRBD2 (5 bases each). In germline, CDR1 is SEHNR, CDR2 FQNEAQ (reference sequence). V was pared by 1 base and J by 6 bases, with 13 bases between. The CDR3 consists of 14 residues. In DNA form, the CDR3 reads TGTGCCAGCAGCTTAGTGCTGGGGGAGTTCGAGCAGTACTTC. Its protein is CASSLVLGEFEQYF.

The CDR3 loop reads CASSLRLAGGRKLYNEQFF. The CDR3 DNA follows: TGCGCCAGCAGCTTGCGGCTAGCGGGGGGACGAAAACTTTACAATGAGCAGTTCTTC. The chain recombines TRBV5-1 with TRBJ2-1, with TRBD2 matching 11 bases. The trim removed 1 base at V and 4 bases at J, leaving 13 bases unmatched. The CDR3 runs to 19 residues. Germline V gene lookup returns CDR1 SGHRS and CDR2 YFSETQ.

The chain carries TRBV6-1 and TRBJ2-4, with TRBD2 as a possible D gene (5 bases). This CDR3 contains 14 residues. Trimming left V 4 bases short and J 2 bases short, with 9 bases between. Germline V gives CDR1 MNHNS, CDR2 SASEGT. The CDR3 sequence: CASSAGFTKNIQYF. CDR3 in DNA: TGTGCCAGCAGTGCGGGGTTCACCAAAAACATTCAGTACTTC.

In its sample, this clone was seen a few times. This rearrangement joins TRBV5-1 to TRBJ2-2; TRBD1 matches 8 bases. V was pared by 6 bases and J by 6 bases, with 4 bases of the junction left unmatched. CDR3 length: 13 residues. Germline V lookup: CDR1 SGHRS, CDR2 YFSETQ. CDR3 DNA: TGCGCCAGCACACAGACAGGGGCCGGGGAGCTGTTTTTT. Its translation: CASTQTGAGELFF.